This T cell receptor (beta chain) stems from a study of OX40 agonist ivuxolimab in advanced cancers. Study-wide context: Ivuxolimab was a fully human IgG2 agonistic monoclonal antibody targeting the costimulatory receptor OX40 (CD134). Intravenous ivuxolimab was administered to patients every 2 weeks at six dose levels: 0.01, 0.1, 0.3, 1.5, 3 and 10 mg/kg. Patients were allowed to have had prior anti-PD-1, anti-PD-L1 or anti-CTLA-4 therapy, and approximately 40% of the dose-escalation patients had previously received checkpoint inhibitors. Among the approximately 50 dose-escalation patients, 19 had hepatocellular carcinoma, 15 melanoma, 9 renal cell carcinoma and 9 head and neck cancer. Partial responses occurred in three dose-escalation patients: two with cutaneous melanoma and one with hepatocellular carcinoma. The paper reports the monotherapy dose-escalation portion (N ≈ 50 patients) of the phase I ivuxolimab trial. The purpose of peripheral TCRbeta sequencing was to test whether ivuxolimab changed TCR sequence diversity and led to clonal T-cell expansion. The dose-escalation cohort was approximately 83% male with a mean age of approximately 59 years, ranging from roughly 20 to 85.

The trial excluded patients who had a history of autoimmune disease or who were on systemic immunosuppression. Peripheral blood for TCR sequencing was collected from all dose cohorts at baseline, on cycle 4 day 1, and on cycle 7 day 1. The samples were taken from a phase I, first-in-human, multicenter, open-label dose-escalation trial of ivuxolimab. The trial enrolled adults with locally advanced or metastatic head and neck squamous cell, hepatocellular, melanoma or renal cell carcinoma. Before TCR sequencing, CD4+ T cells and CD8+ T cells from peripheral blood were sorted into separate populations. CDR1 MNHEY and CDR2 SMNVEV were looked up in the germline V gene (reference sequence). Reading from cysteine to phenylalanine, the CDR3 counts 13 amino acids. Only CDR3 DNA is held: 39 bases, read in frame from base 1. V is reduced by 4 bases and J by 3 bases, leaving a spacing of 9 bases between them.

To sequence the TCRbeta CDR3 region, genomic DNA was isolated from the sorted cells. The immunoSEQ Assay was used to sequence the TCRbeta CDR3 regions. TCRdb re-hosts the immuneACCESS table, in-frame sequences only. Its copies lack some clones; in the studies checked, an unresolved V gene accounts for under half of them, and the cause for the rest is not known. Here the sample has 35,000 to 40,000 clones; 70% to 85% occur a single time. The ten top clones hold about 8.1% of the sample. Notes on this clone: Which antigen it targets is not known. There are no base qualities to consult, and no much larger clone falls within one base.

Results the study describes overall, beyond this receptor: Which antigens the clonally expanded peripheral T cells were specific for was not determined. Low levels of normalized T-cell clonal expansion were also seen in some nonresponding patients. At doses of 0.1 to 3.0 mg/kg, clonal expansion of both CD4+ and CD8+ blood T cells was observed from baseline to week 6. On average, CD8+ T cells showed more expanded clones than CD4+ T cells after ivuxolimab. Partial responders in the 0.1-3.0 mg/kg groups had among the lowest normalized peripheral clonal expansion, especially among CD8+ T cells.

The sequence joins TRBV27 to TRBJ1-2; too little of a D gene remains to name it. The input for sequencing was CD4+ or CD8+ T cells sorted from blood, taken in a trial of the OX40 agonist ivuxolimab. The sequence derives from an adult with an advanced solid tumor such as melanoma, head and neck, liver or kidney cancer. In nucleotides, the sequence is TGTGCCAGCAGTTCTTTTGGGGACTATGGCTACACCTTC. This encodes CASSSFGDYGYTF.